The source of this T cell receptor (beta chain) is a study of early T cells in non-severe SARS-CoV-2 infection. Using its own MiXCR run on the 5' RACE reads, TCRdb lists one record per CDR3 protein. The sample includes some 64,000 distinct CDR3 sequences, 20% to 25% of them seen just once. V shed 6 bases and J 5 bases; nucleotides not matched to a gene: 9. CDR3 size: 15 residues. The chain combines TRBV12-3 or TRBV12-4 with TRBJ2-3, with TRBD1 matching 9 bases. The TCR originated in an adult who was a healthcare worker with PCR-confirmed SARS-CoV-2 infection or an uninfected control (not recorded which). The input for sequencing was whole blood, taken at baseline. The CDR3 bases are TGTGCCAGCAGCCGCGCCGGGACAGGGCGAGATACGCAGTATTTT. This gives the protein CASSRAGTGRDTQYF.